This is a list of T cell receptor beta chains from one sample in a study of human T cells and chemical hapten exposure. MiXCR, run by TCRdb on the reads, gives a single entry per CDR3 protein. This table has about 120,000 distinct CDR3 sequences, around 9% appearing once. The sequenced material came from whole blood. The receptor source for this set is a human donor in good health. Some clones in this sample may be carry-over from other donors' samples. The CDR3 runs from the conserved cysteine through the conserved F or W. The order of the fields is D gene, J gene, clone size, V gene, CDR3 protein, CDR3 DNA. The D gene is left open where the match is weak. Clone size is stated in some rows and not others, as once, few, many or a class when expanded.

>NA|TRBJ2-6|NA|TRBV11-2
CASSLWGRSSGANVLTF
TGTGCCAGCAGCTTATGGGGCCGGAGCTCTGGGGCCAACGTCCTGACTTTC
>NA|TRBJ2-7|many|TRBV5-1
CASSLATRYEQYF
TGCGCCAGCAGCTTGGCGACCAGATACGAGCAGTACTTC
>TRBD1|TRBJ1-1|few|TRBV2
CASSERDRGGGEAFF
TGTGCCAGCAGTGAACGGGACAGGGGAGGCGGTGAAGCTTTCTTT
>TRBD1|TRBJ1-5|few|TRBV3-1
CASSPRQGANQPQHF
TGTGCCAGCAGCCCCCGACAGGGGGCGAATCAGCCCCAGCATTTT
>NA|TRBJ1-6|many|TRBV20-1
CSAREAQAPGALHF
TGCAGTGCTAGAGAGGCACAGGCCCCGGGGGCCCTCCACTTT
>NA|TRBJ2-1|once|TRBV5-1
CASSLVGGPYNEQFF
TGCGCCAGCAGCTTGGTTGGAGGGCCCTACAATGAGCAGTTCTTC
>NA|TRBJ2-3|few|TRBV18
CASSRNDQGSVLDTQYF
TGTGCCAGCTCACGAAATGACCAGGGCAGTGTTTTGGATACGCAGTATTTT
>NA|TRBJ1-1|NA|TRBV30
CAWSSDTEAFF
TGTGCCTGGAGTTCCGACACTGAAGCTTTCTTT
>NA|TRBJ2-1|NA|TRBV14
CASSQELPGRLVDEQFF
TGTGCCAGCAGCCAAGAACTTCCGGGGCGGTTAGTCGATGAGCAGTTCTTC
>NA|TRBJ1-1|many|TRBV12-3/TRBV12-4
CASSLAGDWNTEAFF
TGTGCCAGCAGTTTAGCAGGGGACTGGAACACTGAAGCTTTCTTT
>NA|TRBJ1-4|NA|TRBV21-1
CASSEKKDEKLFF
TGTGCCAGCAGCGAGAAGAAGGATGAAAAACTGTTTTTT
>NA|TRBJ2-5|NA|TRBV11-2
CASSLVGTKEEQETQYF
TGTGCCAGCAGCTTAGTGGGGACAAAAGAAGAGCAAGAGACCCAGTACTTC
>NA|TRBJ2-3|few|TRBV7-8
CASSSTRVGPDTQYF
TGTGCCAGCAGCTCGACTAGAGTTGGGCCGGATACGCAGTATTTT
>NA|TRBJ2-3|few|TRBV7-9
CASRGQPDTQYF
TGTGCCAGCAGGGGACAACCGGATACGCAGTATTTT
>TRBD1|TRBJ1-1|NA|TRBV19
CASSIFFRPGGAGTEAFF
TGTGCCAGTAGTATTTTCTTTCGGCCAGGGGGCGCGGGCACTGAAGCTTTCTTT
>NA|TRBJ1-2|many|TRBV19
CASSPLDNYGYTF
TGTGCCAGTAGTCCTTTGGACAACTATGGCTACACCTTC
>TRBD1|TRBJ1-1|NA|TRBV6-2/TRBV6-3
CASRRPGTGLNTEAFF
TGTGCCAGCAGACGTCCCGGGACAGGATTGAACACTGAAGCTTTCTTT
>TRBD1|TRBJ1-5|many|TRBV18
CASSPQGTGQPQHF
TGTGCCAGCTCACCGCAGGGGACAGGGCAGCCCCAGCATTTT
>NA|TRBJ2-3|NA|TRBV10-3
CAIRRTVKEDTQYF
TGTGCCATCAGACGGACCGTGAAAGAGGATACGCAGTATTTT
>TRBD2|TRBJ2-1|many|TRBV4-1
CASSQRSGSLTNEQFF
TGCGCCAGCAGCCAGCGTAGCGGGAGTCTAACCAATGAGCAGTTCTTC
>NA|TRBJ2-2|NA|TRBV19
CASTGQDTGELFF
TGTGCCAGTACGGGACAAGACACCGGGGAGCTGTTTTTT
>TRBD1|TRBJ1-1|few|TRBV5-1
CASSPTTGTLNTEAFF
TGCGCCAGCAGCCCTACGACAGGGACCCTGAACACTGAAGCTTTCTTT
>TRBD2|TRBJ2-5|NA|TRBV7-2
CASSLQLAGPQGETQYF
TGTGCCAGCAGCTTACAACTAGCGGGCCCCCAGGGAGAGACCCAGTACTTC
>NA|TRBJ2-1|NA|TRBV3-1
CASSQDLGGGTSYNEQFF
TGTGCCAGCAGCCAAGATTTGGGCGGGGGCACCTCCTACAATGAGCAGTTCTTC
>TRBD1|TRBJ2-2|NA|TRBV10-3
CAISESDRDRGAGELFF
TGTGCCATCAGTGAGTCGGATCGGGACAGGGGTGCCGGGGAGCTGTTTTTT
>TRBD2|TRBJ2-7|many|TRBV5-1
CASTAGEGSYEQYF
TGCGCCAGCACAGCGGGGGAAGGGTCCTACGAGCAGTACTTC
>NA|TRBJ1-6|few|TRBV6-6
CASSPEIHHKEYNSPLHF
TGTGCCAGCAGTCCAGAAATCCACCACAAGGAATATAATTCACCCCTCCACTTT
>NA|TRBJ2-3|NA|TRBV12-3/TRBV12-4
CASSLLANPTDTQYF
TGTGCCAGCAGTTTACTGGCGAACCCCACAGATACGCAGTATTTT
>NA|TRBJ2-7|many|TRBV7-9
CASSLNTDSYEQYF
TGTGCCAGCAGCTTAAATACAGACAGTTACGAGCAGTACTTC
>TRBD2|TRBJ2-7|few|TRBV27
CASSLSVASGLAGSEQYF
TGTGCCAGCAGTTTATCGGTAGCCTCCGGACTAGCGGGATCCGAGCAGTACTTC
>NA|TRBJ2-2|few|TRBV15
CATSTRREAGELFF
TGTGCCACCAGCACACGCAGGGAGGCCGGGGAGCTGTTTTTT
>TRBD1|TRBJ2-7|many|TRBV27
CASSPDRVRNEQYF
TGTGCCAGCAGTCCCGACAGGGTCCGAAACGAGCAGTACTTC
>TRBD1|TRBJ1-4|many|TRBV7-3
CASSLNRGEKLFF
TGTGCCAGCAGCCTTAACAGGGGGGAAAAACTGTTTTTT
>TRBD2|TRBJ2-1|NA|TRBV5-1
CASSLTSGFNNEQFF
TGCGCCAGCAGCTTGACTAGCGGGTTTAACAATGAGCAGTTCTTC
>NA|TRBJ1-2|many|TRBV7-9
CASSLPITDDYGYTF
TGTGCCAGCAGCTTACCGATAACAGACGACTATGGCTACACCTTC
>NA|TRBJ2-3|many|TRBV14
CASSQDWASSTDTQYF
TGTGCCAGCAGCCAAGATTGGGCTTCTAGCACAGATACGCAGTATTTT
>TRBD1|TRBJ1-2|many|TRBV19
CASTSGQGASYGYTF
TGTGCCAGTACCTCCGGACAGGGCGCTTCCTATGGCTACACCTTC
>NA|TRBJ1-1|NA|TRBV29-1
CSVASGQNTEAFF
TGCAGCGTTGCTTCGGGCCAGAACACTGAAGCTTTCTTT
>NA|TRBJ2-2|NA|TRBV6-2/TRBV6-3
CASSYSTRGDTGELFF
TGTGCCAGCAGTTACTCGACCAGGGGTGACACCGGGGAGCTGTTTTTT
>NA|TRBJ2-2|few|TRBV29-1
CSVTRNTGELFF
TGCAGCGTCACACGAAACACCGGGGAGCTGTTTTTT
>NA|TRBJ2-2|few|TRBV9
CASSQGQSGTGELFF
TGTGCCAGCAGCCAAGGACAGTCCGGCACCGGGGAGCTGTTTTTT
>TRBD1|TRBJ1-1|few|TRBV6-6
CASSLTGENTEAFF
TGTGCCAGCAGTTTGACAGGGGAGAACACTGAAGCTTTCTTT
>TRBD1|TRBJ2-1|NA|TRBV12-3/TRBV12-4
CASSLKGQLTYNEQFF
TGTGCCAGCAGTCTCAAGGGACAGTTGACCTACAATGAGCAGTTCTTC
>NA|TRBJ1-2|many|TRBV7-2
CASSLPVSKGGYTF
TGTGCCAGCAGCTTACCCGTCTCCAAGGGTGGCTACACCTTC
>NA|TRBJ2-7|many|TRBV20-1
CSARYMASYEQYF
TGCAGTGCTAGGTATATGGCATCCTACGAGCAGTACTTC
>TRBD2|TRBJ2-5|few|TRBV20-1
CSAGKAGGSQETQYF
TGCAGTGCTGGAAAAGCGGGGGGATCACAAGAGACCCAGTACTTC
>NA|TRBJ1-2|once|TRBV19
CASSRDGGTNYGYTF
TGTGCCAGTAGTAGGGACGGCGGAACTAACTATGGCTACACCTTC
>NA|TRBJ1-4|few|TRBV30
CAWKGPNEKLFF
TGTGCCTGGAAGGGGCCTAATGAAAAACTGTTTTTT
>NA|TRBJ2-3|once|TRBV12-3/TRBV12-4
CASRAADTQYF
TGTGCCAGCAGGGCTGCAGATACGCAGTATTTT
>NA|TRBJ1-6|NA|TRBV2
CASRRTASPLHF
TGTGCCAGCAGGCGGACAGCGTCACCCCTCCACTTT
>NA|TRBJ2-7|few|TRBV28
CASSLYGVPTYEQYF
TGTGCCAGCAGTTTATACGGGGTTCCCACCTACGAGCAGTACTTC